The table lists the clone carrying this TCR beta chain with a few counts. The antigen is unknown. These data originate in a study of blood T cells in healthy people across ages. Primed by a sample-barcoded 5' primer and a J-beta primer mix, a second PCR proceeded for 7 to 11 cycles. TCRdb redid the calling of the 5' RACE reads with MiXCR, one entry per CDR3 protein. The sample includes hundreds of thousands of distinct CDR3 sequences, approximately 31% seen only once; the top ten take 15% to 17%. CDR3 length: 15 residues. V lost 0 bases and J 3 bases, leaving 12 bases between the germline ends. The germline V gene encodes CDR1 SGHRS and CDR2 YFSETQ. Isolated per sample were at least 7 million PBMCs. Study-level points and caveats: The study found more naive CD4+ cells and higher diversity in long-lived than aged donors.

Sequences were obtained from blood. This chain uses TRBV5-1 with TRBJ1-1; D uncertain. The origin of this receptor is a woman older than 75 in good health. CDR3 loop: CASSLGGVVDTEAFF. For the CDR3, the DNA is TGCGCCAGCAGCTTGGGCGGGGTTGTTGACACTGAAGCTTTCTTT.